This T cell receptor beta chain was captured by sequencing in a study of blood T cell repertoires in COVID-19. Sequencing was performed with immunoSEQ multiplex PCR; in TCRdb, only in-frame clones are kept and a portion is missing. The sample records approximately 61,000 clones, around 88% being singletons. This CDR3 spans 15 amino acids. Germline V gene data show CDR1 as MNHNS and CDR2 as SASEGT. Losses at the gene ends were 3 bases for V and 0 bases for J; bases not matched to a gene: 3. The material sequenced was peripheral blood. The rearrangement links TRBV6-1 to TRBJ2-3; TRBD2 aligns across 7 bases. This clonotype was obtained from a woman older than 75 with active COVID-19. CDR3 sequence reads: CASSEMRGSTDTQYF. The CDR3 region has the DNA TGTGCCAGCAGTGAGATGCGGGGGAGCACAGATACGCAGTATTTT.